What follows are 29 T cell receptor beta chains derived from one specimen sequenced in a study of CD8 T cells in Susac syndrome. Random-hexamer reverse transcription was applied to roughly 0.5 to 1 ug RNA. TCRdb re-derived calls from the immunoSEQ multiplex PCR reads in MiXCR, one entry per CDR3 protein. The sample consists of about 120,000 distinct CDR3 sequences, roughly 91% of them appearing once. The specimen was CD4+ T cells from PBMCs. Receptors originate from a human donor in good health.

The J gene is TRBJ1-2, the V gene TRBV20-1; D remains ambiguous. Germline lookup yields CDR1 DFQATT and CDR2 SNEGSKA (reference sequence). The CDR3 is made up of 14 amino acids. V was cut by 3 bases and J by 4 bases, with 15 bases left in between. CDR3 sequence (DNA): TGCAGTGCTAGTCGTTCCGGGATGTCCTATGGCTACACCTTC. As protein: CSASRSGMSYGYTF.

About this clonotype: One junction end disagrees with the germline gene, perhaps due to a read error. This chain links TRBV2 with TRBJ1-5; no clear D gene. The CDR3 runs to 12 residues. The germline CDR1 and CDR2 sequences are SNHLY and FYNNEI. The CDR3 is CASSEASQPQLF. CDR3 bases: TGTGCCAGCAGTGAAGCTAGCCAGCCCCAGCTTTTT.

J is TRBJ2-5 and V is TRBV20-1, with 9 nucleotides matching TRBD2. Trimming cost V 5 bases and J 0 bases; bases outside gene matches: 10. The CDR3 spans 16 residues. The germline V gene has CDR1 DFQATT and CDR2 SNEGSKA (reference sequence). Here the CDR3 reads CSAPVLAGSYQETQYF. The CDR3 DNA follows: TGCAGTGCTCCGGTTCTAGCGGGGTCGTACCAAGAGACCCAGTACTTC.

V and J are TRBV7-9 and TRBJ2-1, with TRBD2 identical over 12 bases. Germline V gene data show CDR1 as SEHNR and CDR2 as FQNEAQ (reference sequence). J lost 5 bases, V lost 4 bases, and 9 bases had no gene match. The CDR3 is 17 amino acids. The chain's CDR3 is CASSSGLAGPLHNEQFF. The CDR3 region has the DNA TGTGCCAGCAGCTCGGGACTAGCGGGTCCCCTCCACAATGAGCAGTTCTTC.

This rearrangement joins TRBV5-1 to TRBJ2-5, with a weak D call TRBD1 (5 bases). Germline V gene lookup returns CDR1 SGHRS and CDR2 YFSETQ. The length of the CDR3 is 14 residues. V lost 4 bases to trimming and J lost 4 bases, with 14 bases between them. The CDR3 spells CASSKTDVGETQYF. CDR3 bases: TGCGCCAGCAGCAAGACAGATGTAGGAGAGACCCAGTACTTC.

Only one count was recorded for this clonotype. The rearrangement uses TRBV9 and TRBJ1-2, with TRBD1 as a possible D gene (5 bases). This CDR3 is 12 amino acids long. Germline V gene data show CDR1 as SGDLS and CDR2 as YYNGEE. V was cut by 3 bases and J by 8 bases, with 11 bases left in between. The CDR3 DNA follows: TGTGCCAGCAGCGCGAGGACAACGGGCTACACCTTC. This translates into CASSARTTGYTF.

CDR3 sequence reads: CSVDGGSYNEQFF. The CDR3 nucleotides read TGCAGCGTTGACGGTGGCAGTTACAATGAGCAGTTCTTC. The chain links TRBV29-1 to TRBJ2-1; D unresolved. V gave up 3 bases and J gave up 4 bases, with 10 bases separating them. The CDR3 contains 13 residues. CDR1 and CDR2 from the germline V gene are SQVTM and ANQGSEA.

The chain recombines TRBV20-1 with TRBJ1-2, with a tentative D call TRBD1 (5 bases). Between the trimmed V and J ends, which lost 0 bases and 4 bases, there was a span of 18 bases. The CDR3 length is 16 residues. The germline V gene encodes CDR1 DFQATT and CDR2 SNEGSKA (reference sequence). CDR3 nucleotides: TGCAGTGCTAGAGATTATGGACTCCCGAGGGGCTATGGCTACACCTTC. Its protein product is CSARDYGLPRGYGYTF.

This sequence joins TRBV7-2 and TRBJ1-5; D call uncertain. Trimming cost V 5 bases and J 7 bases, with 12 bases left between them. Germline assignment: CDR1 SGHTA and CDR2 FQGNSA. The CDR3 length is 13 residues. The CDR3 bases are TGTGCCAGCAGCCGACGGCTGCACCAGCCCCAGCATTTT. Translating gives CASSRRLHQPQHF.

The chain combines TRBV20-1 with TRBJ2-3, with 12 bases aligning to TRBD2. In germline, CDR1 is DFQATT, CDR2 SNEGSKA (reference sequence). With 6 bases clipped from V and 5 bases from J, the junction kept 12 bases outside the gene matches. This CDR3 has 16 residues. The CDR3 sequence: CSARGLAGGPIDTQYF. In DNA form, the CDR3 reads TGCAGTGCCAGGGGGCTAGCGGGAGGGCCGATAGATACGCAGTATTTT.

This sequence joins TRBV27 and TRBJ1-5; D not resolved. The germline V and J ends were trimmed by 9 bases and 4 bases, with 13 bases remaining between them. CDR1 is MNHEY, CDR2 SMNVEV, per germline (reference sequence). This CDR3 region has 13 residues. The CDR3 here is CASGWAANQPQHF. CDR3 nucleotide sequence: TGTGCCAGTGGTTGGGCAGCGAATCAGCCCCAGCATTTT.

The chain combines TRBV5-1 with TRBJ2-7; D call uncertain. V dropped 0 bases and J dropped 0 bases, with 16 bases sitting between them. The CDR3 loop spans 17 amino acids. The germline V gene encodes CDR1 SGHRS and CDR2 YFSETQ. The CDR3 sequence is CASSLGLGRTSSYEQYF. The CDR3 DNA sequence: TGCGCCAGCAGCTTGGGGCTTGGCAGGACGAGCTCCTACGAGCAGTACTTC.

The chain recombines TRBV3-1 with TRBJ1-6; no clear D gene. V lost 4 bases and J lost 2, with 3 bases in between. The germline V gene encodes CDR1 LGHDT and CDR2 YNNKEL (reference sequence). The CDR3 runs 13 residues. DNA of the CDR3: TGTGCCAGCAGCCCCCCCTATAATTCACCCCTCCACTTT. This gives the protein CASSPPYNSPLHF.

This chain links TRBV14 with TRBJ2-7, with 10 bases aligning to TRBD1. The germline gives CDR1 SGHDN, CDR2 FVKESK. The CDR3 length is 14 residues. V trimming: 5 bases; J trimming: 6 bases; junction bases outside the gene matches: 7. The DNA of the CDR3 is TGTGCCAGCAGCGAGACAGGGGGCTTGGGCGAGCAGTACTTC. This gives the protein CASSETGGLGEQYF.

The chain combines TRBV29-1 with TRBJ1-2, with 8 bases matching TRBD1. V was pared by 6 bases and J by 5 bases, with 11 bases of the junction left unmatched. The CDR3 runs 14 residues. Germline V gene sequence: CDR1 SQVTM, CDR2 ANQGSEA. The CDR3 is CSVPETGGGYGYTF. DNA of the CDR3: TGCAGCGTCCCCGAAACAGGGGGGGGGTATGGCTACACCTTC. The whole variable domain, filled in from reference TRBV29-1 and TRBJ1-2, reads SAVISQKPSRDICQRGTSLTIQCQVDSQVTMMFWYRQQPGQSLTLIATANQGSEATYESGFVIDKFPISRPNLTFSTLTVSNMSPEDSSIYLCSVPETGGGYGYTFGSGTRLTVV.

The CDR3 loop is CATGAASYEQYF. DNA of the CDR3: TGTGCCACTGGTGCCGCCTCCTACGAGCAGTACTTC. The rearrangement links TRBV11-2 to TRBJ2-7; D gene unclear. Germline CDR1 and CDR2: SGHAT and FQNNGV. CDR3 length: 12 residues. Trimming removed 10 bases at V and 0 bases at J, with 10 bases between.

The gene calls are TRBV6-5 and TRBJ2-7, with D possibly being TRBD1 or TRBD2 (5 bases each). Per germline, CDR1 MNHEY and CDR2 SVGAGI. The CDR3 is 14 residues long. The V end was cut by 6 bases, the J end by 4 bases, with 16 bases between. The CDR3 sequence is CASRPRPGAYEQYF. The CDR3 DNA reads as TGTGCCAGCAGGCCTCGACCCGGGGCGTACGAGCAGTACTTC.

J is TRBJ1-5 and V is TRBV7-2; no reliable D call. V was pared by 5 bases and J by 5 bases, with 13 bases between. The CDR3 consists of 14 residues. Germline V gives CDR1 SGHTA, CDR2 FQGNSA. The CDR3 sequence: CASSPLREDQPQHF. For the CDR3, the DNA is TGTGCCAGCAGCCCCCTTAGGGAGGATCAGCCCCAGCATTTT.

This rearrangement joins TRBV5-1 to TRBJ2-7; maybe TRBD2 (5 bases). Trimming took 7 bases from V and 0 from J, leaving 11 bases between them. The CDR3 covers 13 residues. Germline loops: CDR1 SGHRS, CDR2 YFSETQ. The CDR3 region is CASWGESSYEQYF. In DNA form, the CDR3 reads TGCGCCAGCTGGGGAGAGAGCTCCTACGAGCAGTACTTC.

The CDR3 sequence: CASSFLGNQETQYF. The DNA of the CDR3 is TGTGCCAGCAGCTTCCTCGGAAACCAAGAGACCCAGTACTTC. This chain links TRBV7-9 with TRBJ2-5; no clear D gene. CDR1 is SEHNR, CDR2 FQNEAQ, per germline (reference sequence). V was shortened by 3 bases and J by 0 bases, with 8 bases between the two germline ends. CDR3 length: 14 amino acids.

The rearrangement uses TRBV20-1 and TRBJ2-7, with D tentatively TRBD2 (6 bases). CDR1 is DFQATT, CDR2 SNEGSKA, per germline (reference sequence). V was cut by 1 base and J by 6 bases, with 22 bases left in between. The CDR3 spans 16 residues. The CDR3 sequence is CSARGVVAGRTGEQYF. CDR3 coding DNA: TGCAGTGCTAGAGGGGTTGTGGCGGGGCGGACCGGCGAGCAGTACTTC.

The genes are TRBV6-1 and TRBJ1-1; D call uncertain. The CDR3 length is 13 residues. Looked up from germline, CDR1 is MNHNS and CDR2 is SASEGT. With 8 bases removed from V and 0 bases from J, the gap between germline ends came to 10 bases. The CDR3 sequence: CASFSLVNTEAFF. Written as DNA, the CDR3 is TGTGCCAGCTTCTCTCTAGTGAACACTGAAGCTTTCTTT.

The V gene is TRBV27, the J gene TRBJ2-2, with a tentative D call TRBD2 (7 bases). CDR1 and CDR2 from the germline V gene are MNHEY and SMNVEV (reference sequence). V was trimmed by 9 bases and J by 6 bases, leaving 14 bases between them. The length of the CDR3 is 13 residues. The CDR3 sequence is CASGRGGSGELFF. In DNA form, the CDR3 reads TGTGCCAGTGGGAGGGGGGGGTCCGGGGAGCTGTTTTTT.

This sequence joins TRBV7-9 and TRBJ1-3; D call uncertain. V was trimmed by 6 bases and J by 7 bases, leaving 16 bases between them. This CDR3 comprises 14 residues. The germline V gene encodes CDR1 SEHNR and CDR2 FQNEAQ (reference sequence). This chain's CDR3 is CASSISPPPNTIYF. The CDR3 DNA follows: TGTGCCAGCAGTATAAGCCCCCCCCCGAACACCATATATTTT.

CDR3 sequence (DNA): TGTGCCACCAGCAACTCCGGGACGCAAACTGAAGCTTTCTTT. It encodes CATSNSGTQTEAFF. The chain is built from TRBV15 and TRBJ1-1; maybe TRBD1 (5 bases). V was shortened by 4 bases and J by 5 bases, with 14 bases between the two germline ends. The CDR3 totals 14 residues. Germline CDR1 LNHNV, CDR2 YYDKDF (reference sequence). Supplemented by reference TRBV15 and TRBJ1-1, the full variable domain reads DAMVIQNPRYQVTQFGKPVTLSCSQTLNHNVMYWYQQKSSQAPKLLFHYYDKDFNNEADTPDNFQSRRPNTSFCFLDIRSPGLGDTAMYLCATSNSGTQTEAFFGQGTRLTVV.

The J gene is TRBJ1-1, the V gene TRBV19; 7 bases fit TRBD1. The J segment lost 4 bases and the V segment lost 7 bases, leaving 9 bases of the junction unmatched. Germline assignment: CDR1 LNHDA and CDR2 SQIVND (reference sequence). This CDR3 comprises 14 residues. CDR3: CASIPDRVPTEAFF. In DNA, the CDR3 is TGTGCCAGTATCCCCGACAGGGTGCCCACTGAAGCTTTCTTT.

The V gene is TRBV3-1, the J gene TRBJ1-1; 10 bases line up with TRBD1. Germline values: CDR1 LGHDT, CDR2 YNNKEL (reference sequence). The CDR3 covers 15 residues. Losses at the gene ends were 4 bases for V and 6 bases for J; bases not matched to a gene: 8. CDR3 region: CASSPRDRGTAEAFF. The CDR3, as DNA: TGTGCCAGCAGCCCTCGGGACAGGGGCACGGCTGAAGCTTTCTTT.

The J gene is TRBJ1-5, the V gene TRBV7-2; D perhaps matches TRBD1 (5 bases). The CDR3 has 15 residues. CDR1 is SGHTA and CDR2 is FQGNSA in the germline V gene. Between the trimmed V and J ends, which lost 5 bases and 2 bases, there was a span of 13 bases. The CDR3 loop reads CASSGDHHGNQPQHF. DNA for the CDR3: TGTGCCAGCAGCGGGGACCACCATGGCAATCAGCCCCAGCATTTT.

The chain carries TRBV28 and TRBJ1-1; D uncertain. Germline CDR1 and CDR2: MDHEN and SYDVKM. The CDR3 is 14 residues long. Between the trimmed V and J ends, which lost 6 bases and 5 bases, there was a span of 16 bases. The CDR3 bases are TGTGCCAGCAGCCTCGCCCCCGTCGGTACTGAAGCTTTCTTT. This translates into CASSLAPVGTEAFF.